These 15 T cell receptor beta chains originate from one sample sequenced in a study of regulatory T cells in long-lasting Graves disease. Time point reported: persistent/refractory GD, antithyroid drugs over 5 years with positive TRAb. The TCR library used RNA extracted from PBMCs. Arm-PCR of CDR3 regions with iRepertoire HTBI primers generated TCR beta libraries. TCRdb passed the multiplex PCR reads through MiXCR, listing each CDR3 protein once. In the table there are roughly 490,000 distinct CDR3 sequences, about 22% of which are singletons. Source: peripheral blood mononuclear cells (PBMCs), taken when the disease was refractory, from a patient treated with antithyroid drugs. The origin of the receptors is a female donor with Graves disease.

This clonotype occurred a few times. The V and J genes are TRBV28 and TRBJ1-5; TRBD1 aligns across 8 bases. V gave up 8 bases and J gave up 3 bases; unmatched junction bases: 9. The CDR3 is 15 residues long. CDR1 is MDHEN and CDR2 is SYDVKM in the germline V gene. The CDR3 spells CASGAGGDNNQPQHF. CDR3 DNA: TGTGCCAGCGGGGCAGGGGGCGACAACAATCAGCCCCAGCATTTT. The full variable domain, its missing parts supplied by reference TRBV28 and TRBJ1-5, is DVKVTQSSRYLVKRTGEKVFLECVQDMDHENMFWYRQDPGLGLRLIYFSYDVKMKEKGDIPEGYSVSREKKERFSLILESASTNQTSMYLCASGAGGDNNQPQHFGDGTRLSIL.

This clonotype was found many times. This sequence joins TRBV12-3 or TRBV12-4 and TRBJ2-7; TRBD2 is a possible D gene (6 bases). There are 13 residues in the CDR3. V gave up 5 bases and J gave up 5 bases, with 13 bases separating them. CDR3 amino acids: CASSGTLLDEQYF. CDR3 nucleotides: TGTGCCAGCAGTGGGACTCTCCTGGACGAGCAGTACTTC.

This clonotype showed up many times. This chain links TRBV27 with TRBJ1-5, with D tentatively TRBD1 (6 bases). This CDR3 comprises 16 residues. V lost 6 bases, J lost 7 bases, and 22 bases lay in between. The germline V gene encodes CDR1 MNHEY and CDR2 SMNVEV (reference sequence). The CDR3 region is CASSPRGTRRGQPQHF. The CDR3 DNA reads TGTGCCAGCAGCCCCCGGGGCACCCGGAGGGGGCAGCCCCAGCATTTT.

This clonotype was seen many times. The V and J genes are TRBV12-3 or TRBV12-4 and TRBJ2-5; 10 bases are shared with TRBD2. With 0 bases clipped from V and 5 bases from J, the junction kept 6 bases outside the gene matches. CDR3 length: 16 residues. The CDR3 protein is CASSLAIAGGFETQYF. DNA of the CDR3: TGTGCCAGCAGTTTAGCGATAGCGGGAGGATTCGAGACCCAGTACTTC.

This clonotype has at least ten counts. V usage is TRBV15 and J usage is TRBJ2-4; weak D call: TRBD1 (6 bases). Trimming stripped 1 base from V and 6 bases from J, with 13 bases between. Per germline, CDR1 LNHNV and CDR2 YYDKDF (reference sequence). The CDR3 is 15 amino acids. This chain's CDR3 is CATSRVGGNGNIQYF. Written as DNA, the CDR3 is TGTGCCACCAGCAGAGTAGGGGGAAACGGAAACATTCAGTACTTC.

This clonotype showed up just a few times. The chain employs TRBV28 and TRBJ1-5, with D hard to call. Germline V CDR1 and CDR2: MDHEN, SYDVKM. This CDR3 is built from 15 residues. The V and J ends lost 7 bases and 0 bases respectively, with 13 bases between them. CDR3 region: CASTSGGYSNQPQHF. Here the CDR3 DNA reads TGTGCCAGCACCTCAGGCGGGTATAGCAATCAGCCCCAGCATTTT.

This clonotype was detected many times. The chain links TRBV7-2 to TRBJ2-5; unclear D gene. This CDR3 has 15 amino acids. With 5 bases removed from V and 2 bases from J, the gap between germline ends came to 15 bases. The germline gives CDR1 SGHTA, CDR2 FQGNSA. As DNA, the CDR3 is TGTGCCAGCAGCCTGGGAAACCCTTCGCAAGAGACCCAGTACTTC. Amino acids: CASSLGNPSQETQYF.

This clonotype was seen a handful of times. The CDR3 DNA reads as TGTGCCAGCAGGGGTTTTAATCAGCCCCAGCATTTT. It specifies CASRGFNQPQHF. This chain links TRBV28 with TRBJ1-5; D unresolved. Trimming cost V 6 bases and J 4 bases, with 7 bases left between them. Germline loops: CDR1 MDHEN, CDR2 SYDVKM. The CDR3 contains 12 residues.

This clonotype turned up a few times. V usage is TRBV6-1 and J usage is TRBJ1-5; maybe TRBD1 (5 bases). The CDR3 loop spans 15 amino acids. V gave up 6 bases and J gave up 9 bases, with 21 bases separating them. In germline, CDR1 is MNHNS, CDR2 SASEGT. Here the CDR3 reads CASSYTLPRGGPQHF. Written as DNA, the CDR3 is TGTGCCAGCAGCTACACCCTTCCTCGCGGGGGGCCCCAGCATTTT.

This clonotype was counted ten times or more. The chain employs TRBV12-3 or TRBV12-4 and TRBJ1-2, with D possibly matching TRBD1 (5 bases). The CDR3 totals 12 residues. Between the trimmed V and J ends, which lost 11 bases and 1 base, there was a span of 11 bases. CDR3 sequence: CAGGRLNYGYTF. CDR3 coding DNA: TGTGCCGGGGGGAGGCTTAACTATGGCTACACCTTC.

This clonotype has ten or more counts. The CDR3 DNA reads as TGTGCCAGCAGCTTAGCGGACGGGCACTATGGCTACACCTTC. Protein sequence: CASSLADGHYGYTF. The V gene is TRBV7-2, the J gene TRBJ1-2, with unresolved D. V was cut by 0 bases and J by 3 bases, with 8 bases left in between. CDR1 and CDR2 (germline): SGHTA, FQGNSA. This CDR3 is built from 14 residues. Variable domain in full (rest from reference TRBV7-2 and TRBJ1-2): GAGVSQSPSNKVTEKGKDVELRCDPISGHTALYWYRQSLGQGLEFLIYFQGNSAPDKSGLPSDRFSAERTGGSVSTLTIQRTQQEDSAVYLCASSLADGHYGYTFGSGTRLTVV.

In this sample, this clonotype turned up a few times. The rearrangement joins TRBV18 to TRBJ1-4, with TRBD1 as a possible D gene (5 bases). The CDR3 loop spans 15 amino acids. Trimming left V 0 bases short and J 4 bases short, with 9 bases between. Germline V CDR1 and CDR2: KGHSH, LQKENI. The CDR3 nucleotides are TGTGCCAGCTCACCACCCGGGGGACGTAATGAAAAACTGTTTTTT. Translated, it gives CASSPPGGRNEKLFF.

This clonotype was picked up a small number of times. The V gene is TRBV12-3 or TRBV12-4, the J gene TRBJ1-1; no definite D call. This CDR3 is built from 14 residues. Between the trimmed V and J ends, which lost 6 bases and 5 bases, there was a span of 16 bases. The CDR3 DNA reads TGTGCCAGCAGGCTCGAGACAAGGAAAACTGAAGCTTTCTTT. The encoded protein is CASRLETRKTEAFF.

At least ten counts were recorded for this clonotype. The chain joins TRBV28 to TRBJ2-3, with D possibly being TRBD2 (7 bases). Germline V gene data show CDR1 as MDHEN and CDR2 as SYDVKM. V was trimmed by 1 base and J by 5 bases, leaving 13 bases between them. The CDR3 extends over 15 amino acids. The CDR3 coding sequence is TGTGCCAGCAGTTTATCCGGGGGGCAAAGAGATACGCAGTATTTT. It translates to CASSLSGGQRDTQYF.

This clonotype was counted between two and nine times. This sequence joins TRBV4-3 and TRBJ1-1; D is ambiguous. Trimming cost V 3 bases and J 0 bases, with 14 bases left between them. The CDR3 is made up of 16 amino acids. Germline V gene lookup returns CDR1 LGHNA and CDR2 YSLEER. This CDR3 reads CASSHRSDPLNTEAFF. CDR3 in DNA: TGCGCCAGCAGCCATCGATCCGACCCCTTGAACACTGAAGCTTTCTTT.